This T cell receptor (beta chain) is from a study of T-cell memory formation after mild COVID-19. Study-level findings and limits: CD4+ bias marked clones expanding day 15 to 37, unlike balanced contracting clones.

This clonotype was seen many times. Its antigen is not identified. TCRdb called the 5' RACE reads again in MiXCR, with one record for every CDR3 protein. The top ten clones hold under 2.5% of a sample with 120,000 or so distinct CDR3 sequences, approximately 6.3% of them seen once. Per the germline V gene, CDR1 is SGHDT and CDR2 is YYEEEE. This CDR3 is built from 15 residues. Losses at the gene ends were 4 bases for V and 5 bases for J; bases not matched to a gene: 9. Material: PBMCs or a T cell subset sorted from them (not recorded which). The source is an adult woman who had mild COVID-19 (a few samples of this study predate the infection). Cell type and time point are not known. The V call is TRBV5-6, the J call TRBJ2-1; 7 nucleotides line up with TRBD2. The CDR3 reads CASSRGEVPNNEQFF. CDR3 DNA sequence: TGTGCCAGCAGCCGGGGGGAGGTACCGAACAATGAGCAGTTCTTC.